This T cell receptor beta chain was profiled in a study of T cells in Graves' hyperthyroidism and ophthalmopathy. Findings of the study overall: Blood held most thyroid clonotypes expanded above 0.001 frequency.

Germline CDR1 is SGHTS and CDR2 is YDEGEE. V was clipped by 5 bases and J by 1 base, with 12 bases between them. The CDR3 covers 14 residues. Amplification targeted TCR beta CDR3 regions from RNA transcripts. Using the HTBI primer set, a first-round RT-PCR was run on the TCR CDR3. TCRdb fed the multiplex PCR reads into MiXCR, producing one record per CDR3 protein. The sample has more than 550,000 distinct CDR3 sequences; approximately 19% are singletons. Worth noting for this clonotype: Its target is not known.

Used for diagnoses were clinical symptoms, serum thyroxine and TRAb, thyroid ultrasound and orbital computed tomography. The receptor was derived from a woman aged 50 to 60 with Graves' hyperthyroidism that later progressed to Graves' ophthalmopathy. The sample comprised blood. The rearrangement uses TRBV5-8 and TRBJ1-2; D call uncertain. The CDR3 sequence is CASRFGRNNYGYTF. DNA for the CDR3: TGTGCCAGCAGATTTGGACGGAATAACTATGGCTACACCTTC. The full variable domain, its missing parts supplied by reference TRBV5-8 and TRBJ1-2, is EAGVTQSPTHLIKTRGQQATLRCSPISGHTSVYWYQQALGLGLQFLLWYDEGEERNRGNFPPRFSGRQFPNYSSELNVNALELEDSALYLCASRFGRNNYGYTFGSGTRLTVV.